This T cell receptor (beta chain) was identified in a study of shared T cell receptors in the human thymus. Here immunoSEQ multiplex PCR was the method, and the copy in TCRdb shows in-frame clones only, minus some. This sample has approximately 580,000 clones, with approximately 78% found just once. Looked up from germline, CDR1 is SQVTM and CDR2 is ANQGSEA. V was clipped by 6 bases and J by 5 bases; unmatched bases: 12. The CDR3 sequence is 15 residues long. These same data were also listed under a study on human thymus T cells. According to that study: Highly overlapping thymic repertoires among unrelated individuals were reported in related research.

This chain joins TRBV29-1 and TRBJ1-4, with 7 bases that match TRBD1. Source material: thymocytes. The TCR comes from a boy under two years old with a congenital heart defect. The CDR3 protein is CSVGQRDSVNEKLFF. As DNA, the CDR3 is TGCAGCGTGGGTCAAAGGGACAGCGTCAATGAAAAACTGTTTTTT.